The next 5 T cell receptor beta chains were all read from a single sample in a study of cytomegalovirus exposure and HLA in healthy donors. Use of 60 Vbeta and 13 Jbeta primers characterized the PCR. Method: immunoSEQ multiplex PCR; TCRdb's copy keeps in-frame clones and lacks some. The sample features approximately 110,000 clones, with about 2.5% in its top ten. Sequences were obtained from PBMCs. The origin of the receptors is a man aged 25-45 years in good health and CMV-seronegative.

This chain connects TRBV6-5 to TRBJ1-3; 8 bases are a match to TRBD1. The CDR3 loop spans 14 amino acids. V shed 4 bases, J shed 8 bases, and the junction held 7 bases outside the gene matches. The germline gives CDR1 MNHEY, CDR2 SVGAGI. CDR3 coding DNA: TGTGCCAGCAGTTTCCAGGACAGGGTGGACACCATATATTTT. The encoded protein is CASSFQDRVDTIYF.

V usage is TRBV30 and J usage is TRBJ1-2, with 10 bases lining up with TRBD1. This CDR3 is 11 amino acids long. Losses at the gene ends were 5 bases for V and 8 bases for J; bases not matched to a gene: 2. Germline V gives CDR1 GTSNPN, CDR2 SVGIG (reference sequence). The DNA for the CDR3 is TGTGCCTGGGGGACAGGGGCCGGCTACACCTTC. Amino acid sequence: CAWGTGAGYTF.

V is TRBV10-3 and J is TRBJ2-2; no clear D gene. Per the germline V gene, CDR1 is ENHRY and CDR2 is SYGVKD. The germline V and J ends were trimmed by 4 bases and 6 bases, with 9 bases remaining between them. CDR3 length equals 13 residues. CDR3 DNA sequence: TGTGCCATCAGTGTGAACGGTCCCGGGGAGCTGTTTTTT. Encoded protein: CAISVNGPGELFF.

The chain combines TRBV5-6 with TRBJ2-3, with D possibly TRBD2 on 5 matching bases. The germline CDR1 and CDR2 sequences are SGHDT and YYEEEE. This CDR3 is 12 amino acids long. Trimming left V 5 bases short and J 6 bases short, with 10 bases between. The CDR3 bases are TGTGCCAGCAGTAGGTGGGAGGATACGCAGTATTTT. Encoded protein: CASSRWEDTQYF.

The chain carries TRBV19 and TRBJ1-5; D not certain. CDR3 length equals 15 residues. V lost 6 bases and J 0 bases, leaving 12 bases between the germline ends. CDR1 LNHDA and CDR2 SQIVND come from the germline V gene (reference sequence). CDR3 sequence (DNA): TGTGCCAGTAGAAGTCCAGGCAATAGCAATCAGCCCCAGCATTTT. It specifies CASRSPGNSNQPQHF.